Reported below is one T cell receptor (beta chain). The data originate from a study of chemoradiotherapy in HPV16-positive cancers. The wider study: A couple of HPV16-positive patients' cells yielded candidate HPV-specific clones and common motifs.

Repeated repertoire sampling spanned the course of chemoradiotherapy. TCRdb's table, derived via immunoSEQ multiplex PCR, lists solely in-frame clones and lacks some. The sample records about 22,000 clones, approximately 70% being singletons. This receptor was taken from a human donor with HPV-associated anogenital cancer. Sampling was carried out from a patient who underwent chemoradiotherapy.

The CDR3 loop is CASSDPPQDGTLHF. The CDR3 nucleotides are TGTGCCAGTAGTGACCCCCCCCAGGACGGGACCCTCCACTTT. This rearrangement joins TRBV19 to TRBJ1-6, with D uncertain. The V end lost 5 bases, the J end lost 14 bases, and 19 bases lay between the germline ends. The germline V gene has CDR1 LNHDA and CDR2 SQIVND (reference sequence). The CDR3 sequence is 14 residues long.